Each of the 21 T cell receptor beta chains below was sequenced from the same sample in a study of shared T cell receptors in the human thymus. Profiled with immunoSEQ multiplex PCR; TCRdb holds only in-frame clones, not every one. The repertoire consists of 450,000 to 650,000 clones, with 70% to 80% occurring once and the leading ten covering 0.01% to 0.015%. Another study also made use of these data, one on human thymus T cells.

Sequencing was performed on thymocytes. Every receptor here comes from a boy under two years old with a congenital heart defect.

CDR3 loop: CASIRAWAGGQPQHF. The CDR3 DNA is TGTGCCAGCATTCGGGCGTGGGCAGGGGGCCAGCCCCAGCATTTT. The V and J genes are TRBV5-4 and TRBJ1-5; 8 bases are shared with TRBD1. The CDR3 sequence is 15 residues long. Germline trimming cut 6 bases from V and 7 bases from J; bases unmatched to any gene: 12. The germline V gene has CDR1 SGHNT and CDR2 YYREEE (reference sequence).

This chain connects TRBV7-6 to TRBJ2-1, with 7 bases that match TRBD2. Germline V gene sequence: CDR1 SGHVS, CDR2 FNYEAQ. The CDR3 is made up of 15 amino acids. V shed 5 bases, J shed 5 bases, and the junction held 9 bases outside the gene matches. CDR3 sequence: CASSQERDGDNEQFF. CDR3 DNA sequence: TGTGCCAGCAGCCAAGAGCGGGATGGGGACAATGAGCAGTTCTTC. Supplemented by reference TRBV7-6 and TRBJ2-1, the full variable domain reads GAGVSQSPRYKVTKRGQDVALRCDPISGHVSLYWYRQALGQGPEFLTYFNYEAQQDKSGLPNDRFSAERPEGSISTLTIQRTEQRDSAMYRCASSQERDGDNEQFFGPGTRLTVL.

The chain recombines TRBV5-1 with TRBJ2-1; D is possibly TRBD1 (6 bases). Germline values: CDR1 SGHRS, CDR2 YFSETQ. The CDR3 is 15 amino acids. V was shortened by 3 bases and J by 4 bases, with 14 bases between the two germline ends. This CDR3 is CASSSAGQRYNEQFF. DNA for the CDR3: TGCGCCAGCAGCTCAGCCGGACAGCGATACAATGAGCAGTTCTTC.

The J gene is TRBJ2-7, the V gene TRBV25-1, with D possibly TRBD1 on 5 matching bases. The CDR3 is made up of 13 amino acids. Germline V gives CDR1 MGHDK, CDR2 SYGVNS. V was cut by 5 bases and J by 2 bases, with 10 bases left in between. The DNA of the CDR3 is TGTGCCAGCAGTAAACAGGTTCCCTACGAGCAGTACTTC. It yields the protein CASSKQVPYEQYF.

V and J are TRBV18 and TRBJ1-5; possible D gene TRBD1, 6 bases. Germline V CDR1 and CDR2: KGHSH, LQKENI. V was pared by 2 bases and J by 4 bases, with 9 bases between. The CDR3 extends over 14 amino acids. CDR3 DNA sequence: TGTGCCAGCTCACCATTGGACAGTAATCAGCCCCAGCATTTT. This codes for CASSPLDSNQPQHF.

This clone was seen a single time. The V call is TRBV30, the J call TRBJ2-5, with D possibly being TRBD2 (5 bases). Trimming cost V 2 bases and J 5 bases, with 18 bases left between them. The CDR3 runs 15 residues. Germline CDR1 and CDR2: GTSNPN and SVGIG (reference sequence). The CDR3 DNA reads TGTGCCTGGAGTCCCATCACCCTAGCAGCGGAGACCCAGTACTTC. Its translation: CAWSPITLAAETQYF.

The chain uses TRBV27 and TRBJ2-4; TRBD2 aligns across 8 bases. The CDR3 totals 15 residues. Germline CDR1 reads MNHEY; CDR2 reads SMNVEV (reference sequence). V was clipped by 3 bases and J by 1 base; unmatched bases: 2. CDR3 region: CASSFRGGAKNIQYF. CDR3 DNA: TGTGCCAGCAGTTTCCGGGGGGGGGCCAAAAACATTCAGTACTTC.

This rearrangement joins TRBV6-5 to TRBJ2-4; D possibly corresponds to TRBD2 (6 bases). Trimming pared 5 bases from V and 6 bases from J, leaving 17 bases between. The CDR3 totals 15 residues. Germline-derived CDR1 and CDR2 are MNHEY and SVGAGI. The CDR3 DNA is TGTGCCAGCAGTACACGGGGACTCCGAGGAAACATTCAGTACTTC. Protein sequence: CASSTRGLRGNIQYF.

This chain uses TRBV11-2 with TRBJ1-3, with D unresolved. CDR1 SGHAT and CDR2 FQNNGV come from the germline V gene. Trimming took 5 bases from V and 7 from J, leaving 21 bases between them. The CDR3 is made up of 16 amino acids. As DNA, the CDR3 is TGTGCCAGCAGCCAATACATGCTAGGATGTCGGAACACCATATATTTT. Translating it yields CASSQYMLGCRNTIYF.

In this sample, this clone turned up a few times. The chain uses TRBV5-1 and TRBJ2-5; 7 bases align to TRBD2. Looked up from germline, CDR1 is SGHRS and CDR2 is YFSETQ. Trimming removed 2 bases from V and 1 base from J; junction bases left unmatched: 11. The CDR3 has 17 residues. The CDR3 reads CASSFRTSPRGQETQYF. Here the CDR3 DNA reads TGCGCCAGCAGCTTTAGGACTAGTCCTCGGGGCCAAGAGACCCAGTACTTC.

The chain combines TRBV19 with TRBJ1-1; the D is unclear. V shed 6 bases and J shed 8 bases, with 13 bases lying between them. This CDR3 is built from 12 residues. Per germline, CDR1 LNHDA and CDR2 SQIVND (reference sequence). The CDR3 here is CASSPGRQEAFF. In DNA form, the CDR3 reads TGTGCCAGTAGCCCTGGGCGCCAGGAAGCTTTCTTT.

The chain carries TRBV2 and TRBJ1-2; 7 bases agree with TRBD1. The CDR3 loop spans 12 amino acids. V trimming: 11 bases; J trimming: 5 bases; junction bases outside the gene matches: 8. Germline CDR1 is SNHLY and CDR2 is FYNNEI. CDR3 DNA: TGTGCCGGACAGGTTAAGGGGTATGGCTACACCTTC. This sequence encodes CAGQVKGYGYTF.

The chain is built from TRBV14 and TRBJ2-5; TRBD1 agrees at 7 bases. CDR3 length equals 17 residues. After removal of 0 bases from V and 1 base from J, the junction contained 8 bases not matched to a gene. Germline CDR1 and CDR2: SGHDN and FVKESK. CDR3 region: CASSQDRRQGPQETQYF. Written as DNA, the CDR3 is TGTGCCAGCAGCCAAGATAGGCGACAGGGCCCCCAAGAGACCCAGTACTTC.

The rearrangement joins TRBV28 to TRBJ2-7, with 7 nucleotides matching TRBD1. The J segment lost 3 bases and the V segment lost 3 bases, leaving 5 bases of the junction unmatched. The CDR3 is 14 residues long. Germline values: CDR1 MDHEN, CDR2 SYDVKM. CDR3 sequence: CASSFDRDSYEQYF. The CDR3 nucleotides read TGTGCCAGCAGTTTTGACCGGGACAGCTACGAGCAGTACTTC.

The chain links TRBV4-3 to TRBJ2-4, with 10 bases that match TRBD2. V trimming: 0 bases; J trimming: 8 bases; junction bases outside the gene matches: 4. The germline V gene has CDR1 LGHNA and CDR2 YSLEER. This CDR3 is 15 amino acids long. The CDR3 here is CASSQDASGSYIQYF. The CDR3 nucleotides read TGCGCCAGCAGCCAAGATGCTAGCGGGAGTTACATTCAGTACTTC.

The chain employs TRBV13 and TRBJ2-1; 11 bases map to TRBD2. V shed 5 bases, J shed 5 bases, and the junction held 5 bases outside the gene matches. Per germline, CDR1 PRHDT and CDR2 FYEKMQ (reference sequence). The CDR3 is 15 amino acids. CDR3 DNA: TGTGCCAGCAGCCCTATAGCGGGAGGGGACAATGAGCAGTTCTTC. Its protein product is CASSPIAGGDNEQFF.

This chain joins TRBV6-5 and TRBJ1-1; 7 positions match TRBD1. V lost 7 bases, J lost 4 bases, and 12 bases stayed unmatched. The CDR3 has 15 residues. In germline, CDR1 is MNHEY, CDR2 SVGAGI. In DNA, the CDR3 is TGTGCCAGCAATAGAGACAGGGAGGTCGGCACTGAAGCTTTCTTT. As protein: CASNRDREVGTEAFF.

The chain couples TRBV19 to TRBJ2-2; 7 nucleotides align to TRBD1. This CDR3 region has 16 residues. V trimming: 5 bases; J trimming: 2 bases; junction bases outside the gene matches: 8. CDR1 and CDR2 from the germline V gene are LNHDA and SQIVND (reference sequence). CDR3 sequence: CASSPLWDSNTGELFF. The DNA of the CDR3 is TGTGCCAGTAGTCCCCTCTGGGACAGCAACACCGGGGAGCTGTTTTTT.

This rearrangement joins TRBV25-1 to TRBJ2-1; 13 bases fit TRBD2. There are 16 residues in the CDR3. After removal of 2 bases from V and 7 bases from J, the junction contained 5 bases not matched to a gene. Germline V gene data show CDR1 as MGHDK and CDR2 as SYGVNS. Here the CDR3 reads CASSELTSGRGNEQFF. CDR3 DNA: TGTGCCAGCAGTGAACTTACTAGCGGGAGGGGGAATGAGCAGTTCTTC.

The J gene is TRBJ2-7, the V gene TRBV6-5; TRBD1 matches 9 bases. The length of the CDR3 is 15 residues. Germline values: CDR1 MNHEY, CDR2 SVGAGI. The ends lost 3 bases at V and 2 bases at J; junction bases unmatched: 5. CDR3 nucleotides: TGTGCCAGCAGTTATTTGGGACAGGGCCCCTACGAGCAGTACTTC. Translation: CASSYLGQGPYEQYF.

This clone was observed once. The chain employs TRBV5-6 and TRBJ2-3, with 7 positions matching TRBD2. V lost 7 bases and J lost 6; bases outside the gene matches: 8. The germline CDR1 and CDR2 sequences are SGHDT and YYEEEE. The CDR3 consists of 13 residues. The CDR3 bases are TGTGCCAGCGGGGCGGGAGTGGAGGATACGCAGTATTTT. Translating gives CASGAGVEDTQYF.